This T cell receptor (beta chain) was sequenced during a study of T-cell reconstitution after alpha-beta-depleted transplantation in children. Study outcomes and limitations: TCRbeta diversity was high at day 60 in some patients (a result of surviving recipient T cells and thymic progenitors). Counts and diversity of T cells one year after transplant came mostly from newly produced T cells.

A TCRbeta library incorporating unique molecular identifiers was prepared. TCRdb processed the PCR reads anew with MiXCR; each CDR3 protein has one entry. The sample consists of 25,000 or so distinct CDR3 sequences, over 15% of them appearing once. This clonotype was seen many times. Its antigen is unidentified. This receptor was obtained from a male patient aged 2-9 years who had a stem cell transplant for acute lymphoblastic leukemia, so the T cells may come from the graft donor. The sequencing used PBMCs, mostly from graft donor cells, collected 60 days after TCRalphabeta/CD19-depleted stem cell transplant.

CDR3 region: CSARGTTDWNEQFF. The CDR3 DNA sequence: TGCAGTGCTAGAGGCACGACTGATTGGAATGAGCAGTTCTTC. V is TRBV20-1 and J is TRBJ2-1; D gene uncertain. The CDR3 spans 14 residues. Between the trimmed V and J ends, which lost 1 base and 7 bases, there was a span of 14 bases. The V gene's germline CDR1 is DFQATT and CDR2 SNEGSKA (reference sequence).